The clone carrying this TCR beta chain came up many times. Documented time point: sample taken at primary tumor resection. Whole RNA obtained from tumor, nontumor lung or frozen PBMC underwent sequencing without sorting. The record originates from a study of spatial heterogeneity in lung cancer. TCRdb processed the 5' RACE reads anew with MiXCR; each CDR3 protein has one entry. The sample consists of more than 20,000 distinct CDR3 sequences, around 4.5% of them appearing once. Trimming shortened V by 2 bases and J by 9 bases, and 11 bases separated the two germline ends. Germline assignment: CDR1 MNHEY and CDR2 SVGAGI. The CDR3 spans 12 residues.

The receptor was isolated from a male donor with early-stage non-small cell lung cancer. This chain links TRBV6-5 with TRBJ2-7; D not resolved. The sequencing here drew on PBMCs, taken at surgery. CDR3 region: CASSYDRVVQYF. The CDR3 DNA follows: TGTGCCAGCAGTTACGATCGGGTCGTGCAGTACTTC.